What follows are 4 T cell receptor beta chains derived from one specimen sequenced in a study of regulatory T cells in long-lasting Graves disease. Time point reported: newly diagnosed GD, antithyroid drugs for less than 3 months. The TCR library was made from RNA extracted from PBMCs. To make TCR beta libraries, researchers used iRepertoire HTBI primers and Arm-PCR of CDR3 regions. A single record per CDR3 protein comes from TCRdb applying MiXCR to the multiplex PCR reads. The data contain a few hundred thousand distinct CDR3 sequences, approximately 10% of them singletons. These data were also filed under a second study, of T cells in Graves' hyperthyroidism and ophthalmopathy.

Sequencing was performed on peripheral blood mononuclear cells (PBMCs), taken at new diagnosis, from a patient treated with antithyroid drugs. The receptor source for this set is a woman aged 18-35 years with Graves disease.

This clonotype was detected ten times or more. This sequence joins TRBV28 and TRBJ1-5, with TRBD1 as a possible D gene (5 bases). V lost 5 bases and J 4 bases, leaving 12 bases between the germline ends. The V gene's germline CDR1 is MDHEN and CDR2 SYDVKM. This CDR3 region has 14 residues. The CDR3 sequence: CASSPGTLNQPQHF. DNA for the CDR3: TGTGCCAGCAGTCCCGGGACGTTGAATCAGCCCCAGCATTTT.

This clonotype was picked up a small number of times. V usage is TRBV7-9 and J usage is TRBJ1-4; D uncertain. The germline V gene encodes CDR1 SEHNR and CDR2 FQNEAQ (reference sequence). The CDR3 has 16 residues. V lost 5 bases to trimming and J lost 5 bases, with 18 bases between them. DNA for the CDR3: TGTGCCAGCAGCCAAATACTAGAACAGCTAAATGAAAAACTGTTTTTT. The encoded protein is CASSQILEQLNEKLFF.

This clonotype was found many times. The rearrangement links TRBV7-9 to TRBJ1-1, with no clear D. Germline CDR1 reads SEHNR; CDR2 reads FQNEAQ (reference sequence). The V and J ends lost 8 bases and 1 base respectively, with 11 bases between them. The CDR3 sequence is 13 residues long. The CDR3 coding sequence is TGTGCCAGCTTTGCTCGTACGAACACTGAAGCTTTCTTT. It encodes CASFARTNTEAFF.

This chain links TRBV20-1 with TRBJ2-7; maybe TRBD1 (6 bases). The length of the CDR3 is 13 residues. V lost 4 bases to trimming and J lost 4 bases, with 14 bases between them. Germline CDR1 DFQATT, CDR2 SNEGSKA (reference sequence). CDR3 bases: TGCAGTGCTACAAGGGGGTTGGTATACGAGCAGTACTTC. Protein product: CSATRGLVYEQYF.